This T cell receptor (beta chain) appears in the sequencing data of a study of Tregs in tolerant kidney transplant recipients. As to this clone: Antigen unknown.

Some clones are missing from TCRdb's copy, which holds only in-frame ones; the method was immunoSEQ multiplex PCR. The data show 80,000 or so clones, over 75% seen once. Mixed chimerism was transient after nonmyeloablative marrow transplants from related graft donors. Study-wide points: The most relevant donor-specific Treg TCRbeta repertoire apparently came from expansion with activated donor B cells. The small number of patients limits these findings pending further validation.

This specimen was CD4+ T cells from blood (PBMCs), taken 24 months after the transplant. The sequence derives from a human patient who received a combined kidney and bone marrow transplant. A subset of T cells may come from the graft donor.

CDR3 DNA: TGTGCCTGGAAACCTAGCGGACCCTACGAGCAGTACTTC. The encoded protein is CAWKPSGPYEQYF. The V and J genes are TRBV30 and TRBJ2-7; 7 nucleotides align to TRBD2. Per the germline V gene, CDR1 is GTSNPN and CDR2 is SVGIG (reference sequence). J lost 2 bases, V lost 4 bases, and 5 bases had no gene match. The CDR3 loop spans 13 amino acids.